A single T cell receptor beta chain is shown here with its context. Its target antigen remains unknown. Qualities for individual bases were not recorded, and no much larger clone is one base off. Each donor gave one peripheral blood draw, approximately 120 mL on average, collected into heparinised tubes. A BD FACSAria II and a panel including CD45RO, CCR7, CD25, CD127, CD95 and CD27 were used to sort naive, central memory, regulatory and stem cell-like memory CD4+ T cells. Every sorted population had a purity above 95%. PBMCs were isolated immediately by Lymphoprep density gradient centrifugation and stained directly without culture. So that batch effects would be minimized, each experiment stained and sorted samples in pairs, pairing one healthy donor with one patient. CDR1 and CDR2 are drawn from the germline V gene: SGHDN, FVKESK. Trimming accounts for 4 bases at V and 2 bases at J, while the number of junction bases matched to no gene is 13. The CDR3 runs 18 residues from the cysteine to the phenylalanine. CDR3 DNA only is kept here, 54 bases in frame from base 1.

This record comes from a study of beta chain features in type 1 diabetes (dated by TCRdb to 2017 to 2018). Context from the whole study: Mean age, gender distribution, total cell number and subset yield were not different between patients and healthy donors. Across all samples, roughly 110,000,000 sorted cells were examined, and cell number per subset correlated strongly with RNA yield. The study compared the TCRB repertoires of sorted circulating CD4+ T cell subsets in recently diagnosed type 1 diabetes patients with those in matched healthy donors. Regulatory and stem cell-like memory subsets were obtained from only 8 patients and roughly eight healthy donors, while naive and central memory subsets were obtained from all 30 or so donors.

All of the isolated RNA was reverse transcribed with the High Capacity cDNA Reverse Transcription Kit, so expressed TCRB transcripts were sequenced. Deep immunoSEQ sequencing was performed on naive, central memory and regulatory T cell samples, with an average of roughly 3.5 million total reads per sample. Sorted cells were lysed in RLT buffer and RNA was extracted with DNase-treated RNeasy Micro or Mini kits, depending on cell number. To prevent cross-contamination, every cell subset was processed on its own, while patient and healthy donor samples were processed together. The immunoSEQ multiplex PCR was used to amplify TCRB sequences from cDNA, yielding 87-bp fragments that span the CDR3 region. The amplicons were sequenced using the Illumina HiSeq platform. Per the original workflow: Synthetic template baselines were used to correct PCR bias computationally, reads within Hamming distance 2 were collapsed, and singletons that could not be merged were discarded. Reads were aligned against IMGT so that V, D and J genes, CDR3 length and insertions or deletions at six rearrangement sites could be assigned. Within each subset, clonotype counts were normalized to the number of sorted cells before true diversity and Gini coefficients were calculated with the tcR R package. The overlap coefficient, calculated on TCRB nucleotide sequences, was used to measure repertoire sharing. Out-of-frame TCRB sequences from naive cells were analyzed to stand in for the pre-selection repertoire. TCRdb's version of the immuneACCESS table is confined to in-frame rearrangements and falls short of the full clone set. An unresolved V gene accounts for under half of the shortfall where checked; the remainder is of unknown origin. V and J calls plus clone size are reproduced from that table; the DNA served to infer D and trimming. The table for this sample lists approximately 280,000 clones; about 15% of them were counted only once. Around 0.015% of the sample rests with the top ten.

On the study overall, not on this receptor specifically: Fewer insertions and more nucleotide deletions at VDJ recombination sites were observed in patients with type 1 diabetes, implying thymic rearrangement abnormalities. Naive, central memory and regulatory TCRB repertoires appeared more similar among patients than among healthy donors. Because cDNA was sequenced instead of genomic DNA, highly expressing activated cells could be over-represented, though the groups showed no difference in activation or CD3 levels. A moderate but significant shortening of TCRB CDR3 length was observed in type 1 diabetes patients in all four CD4+ subsets. HLA sub-analyses involved small numbers of individuals, so any influence of HLA type on TCRB rearrangement remained unresolved. Shorter templates might be favored by PCR, yet because patient and control samples were amplified and corrected together, any such skew would affect both groups equally.

The specimen sequenced was naive CD4+ T cells from blood. The sample's cell subset or site, from its label and the paper: true naive CD4+ T cells. The clonotype was recovered from a man aged 18 to 29 with type 1 diabetes. The sequence links TRBV14 to TRBJ1-5, with 8 middle bases fitting TRBD1. The CDR3 protein is CASSPSRDRTIGNQPQHF. The nucleotide sequence reads as follows: TGTGCCAGCAGCCCTTCCCGGGACAGGACTATCGGCAATCAGCCCCAGCATTTT.